This TCR beta chain comes out of a study of blood T cell repertoires in COVID-19. Study in general: The study drew acute and convalescent COVID-19 samples from the United States, Italy and Spain.

Sequencing was performed with immunoSEQ multiplex PCR; in TCRdb, only in-frame clones are kept and a portion is missing. The table shows 150,000 to 200,000 clones, with roughly 90% occurring only once. CDR1 and CDR2 (germline): LNHDA, SQIVND (reference sequence). The junction had 9 bases not matched to a gene; V was cut back by 6 bases and J by 1 base. The CDR3 has 16 amino acids. The V gene is TRBV19, the J gene TRBJ1-5; the match to TRBD1 covers 7 bases. The clonotype comes from a man aged 55 to 70 with active or convalescent COVID-19. The sequencing sample was made of peripheral blood. The CDR3 sequence: CASRRGGMQSNQPQHF. The CDR3 bases are TGTGCCAGTAGACGAGGGGGCATGCAGAGCAATCAGCCCCAGCATTTT.